This TCR beta chain was sequenced in a study of cytomegalovirus exposure and HLA in healthy donors. Study observations and caveats: When a later analysis was performed, an Asian-associated ancestry cluster reportedly had fewer N-insertions than the approximately 680-donor mean. TCR beta sequences numbering 15,000 to 20,000 were associated with HLA alleles at 0.05 false discovery rate in a later analysis.

There are 16 residues in the CDR3. Germline V gives CDR1 KGHSH, CDR2 LQKENI. The junction had 7 bases not matched to a gene; V was cut back by 3 bases and J by 3 bases. Notes on this clone: Its specificity is not known.

PCR involved 60 Vbeta and 13 Jbeta primers. The table came from immunoSEQ multiplex PCR; TCRdb's copy has only in-frame clones and leaves some out. The data hold 95,000 to 150,000 clones, with around 66% observed a single time. The clonotype comes from a woman in her forties in good health and CMV-seropositive. The rearrangement joins TRBV18 to TRBJ2-7; 11 bases align to TRBD2. Sequencing was done on a sample of PBMCs. The CDR3 region has the DNA TGTGCCAGCTCACCCCCGACAACTAGCGGGAGCTACGAGCAGTACTTC. It yields the protein CASSPPTTSGSYEQYF.